The present T cell receptor beta chain was sequenced within a study of blood T cell repertoires in COVID-19. Authors' analysis steps: Scientists estimated how many nucleated cells there were by amplifying reference gene primers. Libraries were prepared by immunoSEQ multiplex PCR; TCRdb keeps only in-frame clonotypes and omits some of them. V, J and clone size derive from that table, while D and trimming were established from the DNA sequence. In the table there are 220,000 or so clones, about 85% of which are singletons. This clone was recorded only once. Germline V CDR1 and CDR2: SGHRS, YFSETQ. With V trimmed by 3 bases and J by 0 bases, 5 bases remained unmatched. CDR3 length equals 16 residues.

The sample comprised peripheral blood. The V and J genes are TRBV5-1 and TRBJ2-3; 9 bases line up with TRBD2. The source is a man aged 50-59 years who had recovered from COVID-19. CDR3 loop: CASSYSGSPSTDTQYF. The CDR3 DNA reads TGCGCCAGCAGCTATAGCGGGAGCCCTAGCACAGATACGCAGTATTTT.